This note documents a single TCR beta chain sequence. This entry comes from a study of blood T cell repertoires in COVID-19. Study context: COVID-19 samples from acute and convalescent phases originated in the United States, Italy and Spain. From T cells, B-cell-depleted T cells, or PBMCs came the material, which was cDNA or gDNA.

Some clones are missing from TCRdb's copy, which holds only in-frame ones; the method was immunoSEQ multiplex PCR. The data show more than 85,000 clones, 85% seen once. Germline CDR1 and CDR2: GTSNPN and SVGIG (reference sequence). This CDR3 is built from 12 residues. V lost 0 bases and J lost 4, with 7 bases in between. This chain uses TRBV30 with TRBJ2-7; no clear D. The sequence came from a man aged 80 or over with acute or convalescent COVID-19. Specimen: peripheral blood. DNA for the CDR3: TGTGCCTGGAGTGTACAGCAGTACGAGCAGTACTTC. Translated, it gives CAWSVQQYEQYF.